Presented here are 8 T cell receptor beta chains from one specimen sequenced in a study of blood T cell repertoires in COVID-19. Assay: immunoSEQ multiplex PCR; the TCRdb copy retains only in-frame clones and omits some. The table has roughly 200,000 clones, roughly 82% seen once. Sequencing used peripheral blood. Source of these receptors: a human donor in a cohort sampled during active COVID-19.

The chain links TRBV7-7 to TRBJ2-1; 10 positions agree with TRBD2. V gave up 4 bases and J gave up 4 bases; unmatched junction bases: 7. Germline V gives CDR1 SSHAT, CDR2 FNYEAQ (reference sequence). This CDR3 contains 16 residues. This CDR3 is CASSYQAGGPYNEQFF. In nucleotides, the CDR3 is TGTGCCAGCAGCTACCAAGCGGGAGGGCCTTACAATGAGCAGTTCTTC.

This CDR3 is CASSQDRTGPLYEQYF. The CDR3 region has the DNA TGCGCCAGCAGCCAAGATAGGACAGGGCCTCTTTACGAGCAGTACTTC. The chain has TRBV4-1 and TRBJ2-7; 8 positions match TRBD1. CDR3 length equals 16 residues. The V gene end was trimmed by 0 bases and the J gene end by 4 bases; junction bases not matched to a gene: 8. CDR1 and CDR2 (germline): MGHRA, YSYEKL.

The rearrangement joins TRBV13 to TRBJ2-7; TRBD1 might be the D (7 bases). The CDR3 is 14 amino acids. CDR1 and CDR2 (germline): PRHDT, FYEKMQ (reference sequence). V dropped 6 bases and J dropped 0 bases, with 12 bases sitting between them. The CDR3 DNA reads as TGTGCCAGCAGGGAGGGGGCGACCTCCTACGAGCAGTACTTC. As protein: CASREGATSYEQYF.

CDR3 amino acids: CASSSDRSYEQYF. The CDR3 coding sequence is TGTGCCAGCAGCTCGGACAGGAGCTACGAGCAGTACTTC. V is TRBV7-9 and J is TRBJ2-7, with TRBD1 matching over 7 bases. The CDR3 is 13 amino acids. Germline V gene sequence: CDR1 SEHNR, CDR2 FQNEAQ (reference sequence). The V and J ends lost 4 bases and 3 bases, in that order; junction bases with no gene match: 3. The complete variable domain, with remaining parts taken from reference TRBV7-9 and TRBJ2-7, reads DTGVSQNPRHKITKRGQNVTFRCDPISEHNRLYWYRQTLGQGPEFLTYFQNEAQLEKSRLLSDRFSAERPKGSFSTLEIQRTEQGDSAMYLCASSSDRSYEQYFGPGTRLTVT.

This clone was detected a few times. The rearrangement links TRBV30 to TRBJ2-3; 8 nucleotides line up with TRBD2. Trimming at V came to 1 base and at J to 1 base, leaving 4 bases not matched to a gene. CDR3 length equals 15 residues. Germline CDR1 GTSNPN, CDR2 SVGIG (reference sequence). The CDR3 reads CAWSASGLRTDTQYF. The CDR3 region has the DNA TGTGCCTGGAGTGCTAGCGGGTTACGCACAGATACGCAGTATTTT. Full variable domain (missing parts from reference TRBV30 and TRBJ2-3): SQTIHQWPATLVQPVGSPLSLECTVEGTSNPNLYWYRQAAGRGLQLLFYSVGIGQISSEVPQNLSASRPQDRQFILSSKKLLLSDSGFYLCAWSASGLRTDTQYFGPGTRLTVL.

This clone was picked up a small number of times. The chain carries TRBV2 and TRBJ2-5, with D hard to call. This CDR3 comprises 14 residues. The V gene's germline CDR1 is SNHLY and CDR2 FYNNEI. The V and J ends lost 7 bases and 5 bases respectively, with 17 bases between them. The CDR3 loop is CASNGHRTAETQYF. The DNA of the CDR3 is TGTGCCAGCAATGGTCACCGAACTGCGGAGACCCAGTACTTC.

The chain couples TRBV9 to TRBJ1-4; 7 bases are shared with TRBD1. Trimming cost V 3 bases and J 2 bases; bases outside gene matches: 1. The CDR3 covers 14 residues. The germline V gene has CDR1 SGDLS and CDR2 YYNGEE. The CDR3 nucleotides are TGTGCCAGCAGCGAGGGACAGACTAATGAAAAACTGTTTTTT. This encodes CASSEGQTNEKLFF.

CDR3: CASSRTGTGYNEQFF. CDR3 in DNA: TGTGCCAGCAGCCGGACCGGGACTGGCTACAATGAGCAGTTCTTC. This chain links TRBV3-1 (or the pseudogene TRBV3-2) with TRBJ2-1, with D perhaps TRBD2 (6 bases). Trimming stripped 4 bases from V and 3 bases from J, with 13 bases between. The CDR3 length is 15 residues. Germline V gene sequence: CDR1 LGHDT, CDR2 YNNKEL (reference sequence).